This T cell receptor (beta chain) was retrieved from a study of post-analysis software for immune sequencing data (dated by TCRdb to the mid-2010s). A note on the overall study: Relapsing-remitting, secondary progressive and progressive-relapsing multiple sclerosis were recorded as disease courses, and subtype annotation was lacking for some patients. A subset of samples was prepared in parallel using single-end sample barcoding, then pooled and co-amplified after Illumina adapter ligation. The patient repertoires were set against approximately 10 previously published healthy control repertoires from donors whose ages ranged from roughly 6 to 27 years. The paper as a whole reports these results and caveats: The multiple sclerosis patient group was slightly younger than the control group. A few TRBV segments, including TRBV5-6, TRBV5-1 and TRBV20-1, were significantly more frequent in patients than controls. Normalized Chao1 diversity was significantly lower in multiple sclerosis patients than controls, suggesting substantial peripheral T-cell clonal expansion. Strong co-clustering of samples prepared in the same batch was shown by direct clustering with F measure, prompting a batch-effect correction.

The library was obtained by PCR. TCRdb shows the sequencer as Illumina HiSeq 2500. To reduce PCR and sequencing biases, unique molecular identifiers were built into the TCR beta cDNA libraries. Per 1 to 10 million input T cells, approximately 500,000 cDNA molecules were obtained, such that each molecule approximated one T cell. The same protocol used for the earlier healthy control dataset was applied to prepare and sequence the patient libraries. Samples belonging to the same batch were prepared together, multiplexed and sequenced on a shared HiSeq lane. Per the authors' processing: Raw barcoded reads were processed with MIGEC, and single-read molecular identifier groups were discarded before consensus assembly and CDR3 extraction. Clonotype tables were post-analysed with VDJtools, and diversity was normalized by down-sampling all datasets to the smallest sample size. Repertoire overlap clustering matched CDR3 amino acid but not nucleotide sequences to correct batch-related cross-sample contamination. In-frame beta chains were kept once TCRdb had trimmed the public reads at Q25 with fastp and called clones with MiXCR. Duplicate CDR3 protein sequences are folded into a single record with the most common DNA and genes. The V and J calls and clone size are TCRdb's, not the authors'. This sample lists approximately 690,000 distinct CDR3 sequences; approximately 59% were detected once. The ten largest clones represent about 11% of the sample.

Details on this clonotype: Its target antigen remains unknown. No quality values exist for individual bases; no much larger clone is one base distant.

V sheds 0 bases and J sheds 0 bases, leaving 9 bases between their ends. Reading from cysteine to phenylalanine, the CDR3 counts 15 amino acids. This entry keeps only the CDR3 DNA: 45 bases, framed from base 1. The germline V gene (reference sequence) sets CDR1 to DFQATT and CDR2 to SNEGSKA. To demonstrate the VDJtools post-analysis software, the study profiled TCR beta repertoires from the peripheral blood of about a dozen young patients with multiple sclerosis. The multiple sclerosis patients were children and adolescents ranging in age from roughly 6 to 15 years. Material: blood. The TCR sequence derives from a girl aged 2 to 9 with multiple sclerosis. The V and J segments used are TRBV20-1 and TRBJ2-4; possibly the D gene is TRBD1, per 5 matching bases. The CDR3 amino acid sequence is: CSARDGQGAKNIQYF. The nucleotide sequence is TGCAGTGCTAGAGATGGTCAGGGAGCCAAAAACATTCAGTACTTC.